The sequence of this TCR beta chain was determined in a study of cytomegalovirus exposure and HLA in healthy donors. On this clone: Its target is not known.

Study results and caveats: The authors excluded some V segments, including TRBV6-2 and TRBV6-3, as indistinguishable. Most of the TCR beta V segments (in an earlier analysis) were productive either about 87% or about 30% of the time.

PCR used 60 Vbeta primers and 13 Jbeta primers. Clones were read by immunoSEQ multiplex PCR, and TCRdb kept only the in-frame ones, dropping some. The listing contains under 200,000 clones. There are 16 residues in the CDR3. V lost 4 bases and J lost 0; bases outside the gene matches: 2. The germline CDR1 and CDR2 sequences are SGHRS and YFSETQ. The sequence derives from a woman between 18 and 29 years old in good health and CMV-seropositive. Sequences were obtained from PBMCs. The rearrangement uses TRBV5-1 and TRBJ2-6; 9 bases match TRBD2. The CDR3: CASSIAGASGANVLTF. CDR3 DNA sequence: TGCGCCAGCAGCATAGCGGGAGCCTCTGGGGCCAACGTCCTGACTTTC.